A selection of T cell receptor beta chains follows, all from one sample in a study of T-cell reconstitution after alpha-beta-depleted transplantation in children. TCRdb reprocessed the PCR reads with MiXCR, giving one entry per CDR3 protein. The sample lists hundreds of thousands of distinct CDR3 sequences; about an eighth were seen once. This sample comprised PBMCs, obtained before TCRalphabeta/CD19-depleted stem cell transplant. These receptors originate from a girl aged 2 to 9 with congenital amegakaryocytic thrombocytopenia, due to receive a stem cell transplant. Each CDR3 is given with its conserved first and last residue. Each record gives: D gene, J gene, clone size, V gene, CDR3 protein, CDR3 DNA. D genes are given only for firm matches. Some rows mark clone size as missing; the rest say once, few, many or name a class of expanded clone.

>.|TRBJ1-1|few|TRBV5-5
CASSKEGRTYTEAFF
TGTGCCAGCAGCAAAGAGGGACGGACCTACACTGAAGCTTTCTTT
>TRBD1|TRBJ2-2|many|TRBV5-1
CASSPTGQANTGELFF
TGCGCCAGCAGCCCGACCGGACAGGCTAACACCGGGGAGCTGTTTTTT
>.|TRBJ2-5|once|TRBV20-1
CSARGVATETQYF
TGCAGTGCCAGGGGGGTAGCGACAGAGACCCAGTACTTC
>.|TRBJ2-1|many|TRBV5-1
CASPIEYNEQFF
TGCGCCAGCCCGATTGAGTACAATGAGCAGTTCTTC
>.|TRBJ1-5|few|TRBV20-1
CSAPQPTDGFSNQPQHF
TGCAGTGCTCCCCAGCCGACCGACGGATTTAGCAATCAGCCCCAGCATTTT
>.|TRBJ2-7|.|TRBV20-1
CSALKASPEQYF
TGCAGTGCCCTAAAGGCTAGCCCCGAGCAGTACTTC
>TRBD1|TRBJ2-7|many|TRBV20-1
CSARHGTAKLGEQYF
TGCAGTGCTAGACATGGGACAGCTAAGCTGGGCGAGCAGTACTTC
>TRBD2|TRBJ2-5|few|TRBV7-8
CASSLGLAAGQETQYF
TGTGCCAGCAGCCTGGGACTAGCGGCCGGACAAGAGACCCAGTACTTC
>TRBD2|TRBJ2-1|many|TRBV2
CATVTSGRPTNEQFF
TGTGCCACCGTTACTAGCGGCAGACCTACCAATGAGCAGTTCTTC
>TRBD1|TRBJ2-1|many|TRBV12-3/TRBV12-4
CASSNGQGHSYNEQFF
TGTGCCAGCAGTAACGGACAGGGACATTCCTACAATGAGCAGTTCTTC
>TRBD1|TRBJ2-3|many|TRBV9
CASSERGRVTDTQYF
TGTGCCAGCAGCGAGAGGGGGCGGGTCACAGATACGCAGTATTTT
>.|TRBJ2-7|many|TRBV5-1
CASSFETDLLDEQYF
TGCGCCAGCAGCTTTGAAACAGATCTTTTGGACGAGCAGTACTTC
>.|TRBJ1-3|many|TRBV5-1
CASSLWGSGNDIYF
TGCGCCAGCAGCTTGTGGGGGTCTGGAAACGACATATATTTT
>TRBD1|TRBJ2-5|.|TRBV7-2
CASSTGQGLYQETQYF
TGTGCCAGCAGCACCGGACAGGGTCTTTACCAAGAGACCCAGTACTTC
>.|TRBJ1-3|.|TRBV7-9
CASSHDRSGNTIYF
TGTGCCAGCAGCCATGACCGATCTGGAAACACCATATATTTT
>TRBD2|TRBJ2-1|.|TRBV9
CASSVLAGAFEQFF
TGTGCCAGCAGCGTATTGGCGGGAGCGTTTGAGCAGTTCTTC
>.|TRBJ2-3|many|TRBV5-1
CASSLGPTGTDTQYF
TGCGCCAGCAGCCTGGGGCCTACAGGCACAGATACGCAGTATTTT
>TRBD2|TRBJ2-7|many|TRBV12-3/TRBV12-4
CASSLLAGGVHHYEQYF
TGTGCCAGCAGTTTACTAGCGGGAGGGGTACACCACTACGAGCAGTACTTC
>.|TRBJ1-2|many|TRBV5-1
CASSLGQLAVDYGYTF
TGCGCCAGCAGCCTAGGACAGTTGGCAGTCGACTATGGCTACACCTTC
>TRBD1|TRBJ1-5|.|TRBV12-3/TRBV12-4
CASRRTGGLQPQHF
TGTGCCAGCAGGAGAACAGGGGGCTTACAGCCCCAGCATTTT
>TRBD1|TRBJ1-2|many|TRBV5-1
CASSSRDRYYGYTF
TGCGCCAGCAGCTCCCGGGACAGATACTATGGCTACACCTTC
>.|TRBJ2-7|many|TRBV5-1
CASSGGPDYEQYF
TGCGCCAGCAGCGGGGGACCCGACTACGAGCAGTACTTC
>.|TRBJ2-5|many|TRBV20-1
CSARGGFETQYF
TGCAGTGCTAGGGGGGGATTCGAGACCCAGTACTTC
>TRBD2|TRBJ2-1|.|TRBV15
CATSRDLISGRASNEQFF
TGTGCCACCAGCAGAGATCTAATTAGCGGGAGGGCCAGCAATGAGCAGTTCTTC
>TRBD2|TRBJ2-1|.|TRBV20-1
CSASLHWGENSGRPRFNEQFF
TGCAGTGCTAGTTTGCATTGGGGAGAAAATAGCGGGAGGCCTCGATTCAATGAGCAGTTCTTC
>.|TRBJ2-7|many|TRBV15
CATSRVESYEQYF
TGTGCCACCAGCAGAGTAGAGTCGTACGAGCAGTACTTC
>.|TRBJ2-7|many|TRBV4-1
CASSQGRLSPIYEQYF
TGCGCCAGCAGCCAAGGGAGGCTCAGTCCAATCTACGAGCAGTACTTC
>TRBD1|TRBJ1-6|.|TRBV6-1
CASSPGQINSPLHF
TGTGCCAGCAGTCCGGGACAGATTAATTCACCCCTCCACTTT
>TRBD2|TRBJ2-1|.|TRBV27
CASSLGLGLNEQFF
TGTGCCAGCAGTTTGGGACTAGGGTTGAATGAGCAGTTCTTC
>.|TRBJ1-5|many|TRBV5-6
CASSLTGQGGNQPRHF
TGTGCCAGCAGCTTGACGGGGCAGGGCGGCAATCAGCCCCGGCATTTT
>TRBD1|TRBJ2-3|many|TRBV6-1
CASSGLGQGSDTQYF
TGTGCCAGCAGTGGGTTGGGACAGGGATCAGATACGCAGTATTTT
>.|TRBJ2-1|many|TRBV15
CATRVHNEQFF
TGTGCCACCAGAGTGCACAATGAGCAGTTCTTC
>TRBD1|TRBJ2-1|many|TRBV10-3
CAISESGTGAGNEQFF
TGTGCCATCAGTGAATCCGGGACAGGGGCGGGTAATGAGCAGTTCTTC
>.|TRBJ1-2|many|TRBV20-1
CSARAIGEGIYGYTF
TGCAGTGCTAGAGCAATAGGGGAGGGGATTTATGGCTACACCTTC
>TRBD1|TRBJ2-5|few|TRBV5-1
CASSLGRTGGKETQYF
TGCGCCAGCAGCTTGGGAAGGACAGGGGGAAAAGAGACCCAGTACTTC
>.|TRBJ2-3|.|TRBV7-7
CASSATATTDTQYF
TGTGCCAGCAGCGCGACAGCAACCACAGATACGCAGTATTTT
>.|TRBJ2-7|.|TRBV4-2
CASSQIPGVGGSSYEQYF
TGTGCCAGCAGCCAGATACCCGGGGTAGGGGGTAGCTCCTACGAGCAGTACTTC
>TRBD1|TRBJ1-2|many|TRBV20-1
CSARDHVATGGPYGYTF
TGCAGTGCTAGAGATCATGTTGCCACAGGGGGACCCTATGGCTACACCTTC
>.|TRBJ1-5|many|TRBV4-2
CASSQGTRRSQPQHF
TGTGCCAGCAGCCAAGGGACGCGGCGGAGCCAGCCCCAGCATTTT
>TRBD1|TRBJ1-5|few|TRBV20-1
CSAETGHNQPQHF
TGCAGTGCGGAGACAGGGCATAATCAGCCCCAGCATTTT
>TRBD1|TRBJ2-7|few|TRBV7-6
CASSPSRDRTYEQYF
TGTGCCAGCAGCCCTAGTCGGGACAGGACCTACGAGCAGTACTTC
>.|TRBJ2-7|.|TRBV12-3/TRBV12-4
CASSSDSTEQYF
TGTGCCAGCAGTTCTGATAGCACCGAGCAGTACTTC